This T cell receptor (beta chain) was identified during a study of regulatory T cells in long-lasting Graves disease. Study outcomes and limitations: Newly diagnosed Graves' patients exceeded persistent ones in TCR diversity. Rather than thyroid tissue, only peripheral blood underwent study.

V was pared by 0 bases and J by 6 bases, with 3 bases between. Germline assignment: CDR1 SGHNT and CDR2 YYREEE (reference sequence). The CDR3 loop spans 12 amino acids. Regarding this clonotype: What it binds is not known.

Building the TCR beta libraries relied on iRepertoire HTBI primers, and CDR3 regions underwent Arm-PCR. TCRdb re-called the multiplex PCR reads with MiXCR, one entry per CDR3 protein. The sample consists of some 230,000 distinct CDR3 sequences, around 20% of them appearing once. Time point noted: newly diagnosed GD, antithyroid drugs for less than 3 months. The authors made the TCR library using RNA they extracted from PBMCs. This clonotype originated in a female donor with Graves disease. This material consisted of peripheral blood mononuclear cells (PBMCs), taken at new diagnosis, from a patient treated with antithyroid drugs. The rearrangement uses TRBV5-4 and TRBJ2-2, with D unclear. CDR3 DNA sequence: TGTGCCAGCAGCTTGGTCTCCGGGGAGCTGTTTTTT. Translated, it gives CASSLVSGELFF.